This TCR beta chain was recorded in a study of blood T cell repertoires in COVID-19 (dated by TCRdb to 2018 to 2021). Regarding the study in general: Collaborator samples came from the United States, Italy and Spain and covered acute and convalescent phases of COVID-19. Subjects who had been exposed to COVID-19, were actively infected with it, or had recovered from it provided the deeply sampled blood TCRbeta repertoires that made up the dataset. The samples were drawn from two sources: the first 160 participants of the ongoing ImmuneRACE study, and 1,200 or so subjects contributed by 6 global collaborators. Where available, HLA class I and class II types were taken from metadata supplied by the sample provider and were not determined by assay-based typing. The prospective study material was composed of cDNA or gDNA derived from T cells, B-cell-depleted T cells, or PBMCs. A freely available public database, intended as a resource for researchers studying the immune response to SARS-CoV-2, is where the repertoires were released. Nearly every sample came with metadata listing a de-identified subject ID, COVID-19 status, age in years and sex. The paper's findings and limits, for the study overall: The amount of clinical and demographic metadata varied by source and participant and was provided uncurated.

On this clone itself: Its cognate antigen has yet to be identified. Per-base quality was not reported, and no clone a single base away is much larger than it.

TCRbeta CDR3 regions were amplified from genomic DNA using the immunoSEQ Assay, a bias-controlled multiplex PCR. In the paper's pipeline: The number of nucleated cells in each sample was estimated from the amplification of reference gene primers within the assay. To quantify the absolute abundance of each unique TCRbeta CDR3 rearrangement, sequence reads were collapsed and filtered. Productive Simpson clonality was computed per sample as the square root of Simpson's diversity index over productive rearrangements. Held by TCRdb, this immuneACCESS table contains in-frame sequences only and omits some clones. Under half of the omission traces to an unresolved V gene where checked; the cause of the rest is unknown. D and trimming come from the DNA, and the V and J calls and clone size come from that table. This sample gives 200,000 to 250,000 clones in total; 80% to 90% of them show up just once. Over 1.5% of the sample is taken by the ten largest.

Enrolling through a virtual design, the prospective study's participants ranged in age from roughly 18 to 90 years and lived across about two dozen United States geographic areas. Cohort assignment in the prospective study relied on participant-reported clinical history from a screening survey and a study questionnaire. Recovered participants in ImmuneRACE Cohort 3 were defined by two consecutive negative NP/OP PCR tests, clearance by a healthcare professional, or resolution of symptoms. Mobile phlebotomists in the prospective study collected whole blood, serum and a nasopharyngeal or oropharyngeal swab from every participant. Prospective study participants could optionally give additional blood draws and questionnaires over an approximately two-month period. Before DNA extraction, blood samples from the prospective study were shipped at room temperature or frozen. Sequencing used PBMCs or T cells enriched from blood (not recorded which). This sequence was found in a man aged 40-50 years who had recovered from COVID-19.

CDR3 region: CASSQLPGTSRGEQFF. The nucleotide sequence is given as TGTGCCAGCAGCCAGTTGCCTGGGACTAGCCGGGGTGAGCAGTTCTTC. The rearrangement combines TRBV14 with TRBJ2-1, with 9 middle bases fitting TRBD2. The germline V and J ends show losses of 3 bases and 9 bases respectively, and no gene match explains 12 bases of the junction. From the cysteine through the phenylalanine, the CDR3 covers 16 amino acids. Only the CDR3 region is kept as DNA, spanning 48 bases read in frame from base 1. According to the germline V gene, CDR1 reads SGHDN and CDR2 reads FVKESK. Outside the CDR3, residues come from the reference TRBV14 and TRBJ2-1 proteins, so the full variable domain is: EAGVTQFPSHSVIEKGQTVTLRCDPISGHDNLYWYRRVMGKEIKFLLHFVKESKQDESGMPNNRFLAERTGGTYSTLKVQPAELEDSGVYFCASSQLPGTSRGEQFFGPGTRLTVL.